This T cell receptor beta chain originates from a study of T-cell memory formation after mild COVID-19. As for the study in general: Most TCR clusters belonged to a single donor.

Study-wide points: Pre-infection memory held some responding clones, suggesting pre-existing cross-reactive T cells responded. Contracting clones from day 15 to 85 showed balanced CD4/CD8; later expanders favored CD4+.

The germline gives CDR1 MGHRA, CDR2 YSYEKL. CDR3 length equals 15 residues. V was clipped by 1 base and J by 7 bases, with 14 bases between them. Using constant-segment primers, 5'RACE produced TCR alpha and TCR beta cDNA libraries carrying sample barcodes and UMIs. TCRdb passed the 5' RACE reads through MiXCR, listing each CDR3 protein once. The sample lists roughly 340,000 distinct CDR3 sequences; approximately 15% were seen once. About this clonotype: Its specificity is unknown.

The V gene is TRBV4-1, the J gene TRBJ1-5, with unresolved D. This TCR was sampled from a man between 18 and 35 years old who had mild COVID-19 (a few samples of this study predate the infection). Cell type and time point are not known. Sequenced sample: PBMCs or a T cell subset sorted from them (not recorded which). In nucleotides, the CDR3 is TGCGCCAGCAGCCAAGTAGCGGGTGCGGAACAGCCCCAGCATTTT. It is translated as CASSQVAGAEQPQHF.